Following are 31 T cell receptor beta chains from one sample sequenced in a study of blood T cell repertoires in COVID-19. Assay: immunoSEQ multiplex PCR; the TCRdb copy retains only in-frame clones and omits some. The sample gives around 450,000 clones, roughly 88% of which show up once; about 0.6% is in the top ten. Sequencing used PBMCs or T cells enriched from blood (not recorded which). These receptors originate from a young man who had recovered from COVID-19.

CDR3 DNA sequence: TGCGCCAGCAGCCCGGAGTTAGCGGGGGGGACTAGCACAGATACGCAGTATTTT. It translates to CASSPELAGGTSTDTQYF. V is TRBV5-1 and J is TRBJ2-3; 11 bases map to TRBD2. With 4 bases clipped from V and 0 bases from J, the junction kept 10 bases outside the gene matches. The germline V gene has CDR1 SGHRS and CDR2 YFSETQ. The CDR3 has 18 amino acids.

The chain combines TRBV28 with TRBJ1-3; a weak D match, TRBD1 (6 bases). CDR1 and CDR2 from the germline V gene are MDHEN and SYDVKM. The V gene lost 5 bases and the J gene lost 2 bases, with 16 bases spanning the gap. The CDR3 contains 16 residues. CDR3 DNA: TGTGCCAGCAGTCCCTGGGGGGGGGCGACTGGAAACACCATATATTTT. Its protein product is CASSPWGGATGNTIYF.

CDR3 nucleotides: TGTGCCAGCAGCTTAGTAGAACAGGGGTTCGGAGCTTTCTTT. Encoded protein: CASSLVEQGFGAFF. The chain carries TRBV7-8 and TRBJ1-1, with 7 bases fitting TRBD1. This CDR3 spans 14 amino acids. CDR1 and CDR2 from the germline V gene are SGHVS and FQNEAQ. The V and J ends lost 1 base and 10 bases, in that order; junction bases with no gene match: 9.

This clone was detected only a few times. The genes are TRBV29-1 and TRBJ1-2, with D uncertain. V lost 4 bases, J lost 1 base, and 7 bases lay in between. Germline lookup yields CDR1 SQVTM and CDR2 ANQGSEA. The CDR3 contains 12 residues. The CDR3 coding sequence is TGCAGCGTTGTAATCTTTAACTATGGCTACACCTTC. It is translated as CSVVIFNYGYTF. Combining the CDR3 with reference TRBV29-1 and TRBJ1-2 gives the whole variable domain SAVISQKPSRDICQRGTSLTIQCQVDSQVTMMFWYRQQPGQSLTLIATANQGSEATYESGFVIDKFPISRPNLTFSTLTVSNMSPEDSSIYLCSVVIFNYGYTFGSGTRLTVV.

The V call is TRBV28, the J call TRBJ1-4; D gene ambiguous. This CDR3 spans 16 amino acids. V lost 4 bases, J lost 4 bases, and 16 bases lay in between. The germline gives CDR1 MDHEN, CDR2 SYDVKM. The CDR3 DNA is TGTGCCAGCAGTTCTTATGCGGAGATCAGTAATGAAAAACTGTTTTTT. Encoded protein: CASSSYAEISNEKLFF.

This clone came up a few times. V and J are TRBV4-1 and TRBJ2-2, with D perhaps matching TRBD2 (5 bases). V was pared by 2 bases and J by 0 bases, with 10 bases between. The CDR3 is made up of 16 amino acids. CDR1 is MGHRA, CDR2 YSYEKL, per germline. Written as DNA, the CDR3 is TGCGCCAGCAGCCAAATGCCGGGGACGAACACCGGGGAGCTGTTTTTT. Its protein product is CASSQMPGTNTGELFF.

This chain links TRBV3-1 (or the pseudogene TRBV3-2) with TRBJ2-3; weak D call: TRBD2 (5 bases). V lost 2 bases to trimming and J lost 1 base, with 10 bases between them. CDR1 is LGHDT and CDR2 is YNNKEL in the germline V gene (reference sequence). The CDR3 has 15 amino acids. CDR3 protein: CASSQQRTGTDTQYF. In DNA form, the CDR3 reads TGTGCCAGCAGCCAACAGCGGACTGGCACAGATACGCAGTATTTT.

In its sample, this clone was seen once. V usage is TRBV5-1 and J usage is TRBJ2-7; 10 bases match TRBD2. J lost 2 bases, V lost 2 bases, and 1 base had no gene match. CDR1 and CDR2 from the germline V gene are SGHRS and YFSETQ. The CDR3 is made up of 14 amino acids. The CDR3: CASSLLAGTYEQYF. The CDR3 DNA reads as TGCGCCAGCAGCTTACTAGCGGGAACCTACGAGCAGTACTTC.

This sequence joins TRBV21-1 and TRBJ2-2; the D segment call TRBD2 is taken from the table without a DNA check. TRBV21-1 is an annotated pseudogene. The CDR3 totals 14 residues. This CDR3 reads CASSSGRDTGELFF. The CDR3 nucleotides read TGTGCCAGCAGCTCCGGGAGAGACACCGGGGAGCTGTTTTTT.

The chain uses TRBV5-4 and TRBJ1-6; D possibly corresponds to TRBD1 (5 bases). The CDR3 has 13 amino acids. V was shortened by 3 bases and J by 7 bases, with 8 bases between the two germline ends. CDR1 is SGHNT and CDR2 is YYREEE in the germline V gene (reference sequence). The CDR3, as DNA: TGTGCCAGCAGCTGGGGGGGGAATTCACCCCTCCACTTT. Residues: CASSWGGNSPLHF.

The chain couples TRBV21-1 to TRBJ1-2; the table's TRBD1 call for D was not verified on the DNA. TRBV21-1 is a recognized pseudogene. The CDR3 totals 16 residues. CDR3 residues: CASTLPGHPTNYGYTF. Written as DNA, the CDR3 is TGTGCCAGCACCCTACCCGGACACCCTACTAACTATGGCTACACCTTC.

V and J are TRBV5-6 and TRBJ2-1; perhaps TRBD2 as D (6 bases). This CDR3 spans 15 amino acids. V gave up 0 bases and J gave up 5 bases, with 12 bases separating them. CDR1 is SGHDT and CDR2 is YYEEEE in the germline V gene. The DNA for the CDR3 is TGTGCCAGCAGCTTGGGGGGCGGGGCCCACAATGAGCAGTTCTTC. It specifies CASSLGGGAHNEQFF. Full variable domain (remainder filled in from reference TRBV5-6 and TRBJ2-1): DAGVTQSPTHLIKTRGQQVTLRCSPKSGHDTVSWYQQALGQGPQFIFQYYEEEERQRGNFPDRFSGHQFPNYSSELNVNALLLGDSALYLCASSLGGGAHNEQFFGPGTRLTVL.

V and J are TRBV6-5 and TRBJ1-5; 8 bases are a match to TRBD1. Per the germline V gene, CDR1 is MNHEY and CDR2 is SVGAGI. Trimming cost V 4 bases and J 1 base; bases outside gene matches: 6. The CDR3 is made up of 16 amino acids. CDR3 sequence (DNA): TGTGCCAGCAGTTCTAGGACAGGGTACAGCAATCAGCCCCAGCATTTT. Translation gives CASSSRTGYSNQPQHF.

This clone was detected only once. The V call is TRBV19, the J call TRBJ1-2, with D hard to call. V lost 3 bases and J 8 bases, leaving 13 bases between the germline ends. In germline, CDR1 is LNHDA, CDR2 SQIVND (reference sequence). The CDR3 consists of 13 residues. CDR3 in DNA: TGTGCCAGTAGTATCGTACGAACAGACGGCTACACCTTC. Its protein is CASSIVRTDGYTF.

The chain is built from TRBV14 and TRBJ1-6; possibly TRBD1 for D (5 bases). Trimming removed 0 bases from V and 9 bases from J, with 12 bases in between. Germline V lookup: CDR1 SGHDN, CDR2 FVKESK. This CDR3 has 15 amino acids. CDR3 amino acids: CASSQDRGGVSPLHF. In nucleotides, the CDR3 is TGTGCCAGCAGCCAAGATCGGGGGGGTGTTTCACCCCTCCACTTT. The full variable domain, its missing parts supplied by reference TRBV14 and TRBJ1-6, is EAGVTQFPSHSVIEKGQTVTLRCDPISGHDNLYWYRRVMGKEIKFLLHFVKESKQDESGMPNNRFLAERTGGTYSTLKVQPAELEDSGVYFCASSQDRGGVSPLHFGNGTRLTVT.

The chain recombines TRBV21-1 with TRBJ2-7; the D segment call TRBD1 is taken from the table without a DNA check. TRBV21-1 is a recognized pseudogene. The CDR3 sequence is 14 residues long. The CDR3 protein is CASRDREGDYEQYF. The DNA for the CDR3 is TGTGCCAGCAGGGACAGGGAAGGGGACTACGAGCAGTACTTC.

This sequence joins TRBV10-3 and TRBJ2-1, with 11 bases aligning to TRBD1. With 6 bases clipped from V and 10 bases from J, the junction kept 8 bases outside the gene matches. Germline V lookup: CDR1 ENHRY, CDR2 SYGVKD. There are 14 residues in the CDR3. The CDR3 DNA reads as TGTGCCATCAGCGGGGACAGGGGGATTGGAGAGCAGTTCTTC. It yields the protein CAISGDRGIGEQFF.

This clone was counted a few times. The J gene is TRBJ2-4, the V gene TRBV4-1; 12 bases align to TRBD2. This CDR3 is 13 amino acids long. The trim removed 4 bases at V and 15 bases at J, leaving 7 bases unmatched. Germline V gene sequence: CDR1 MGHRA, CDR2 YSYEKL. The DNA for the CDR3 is TGCGCCAGCAGCCGGCTAGCGGGAGGGGTGGGGTACTTC. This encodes CASSRLAGGVGYF.

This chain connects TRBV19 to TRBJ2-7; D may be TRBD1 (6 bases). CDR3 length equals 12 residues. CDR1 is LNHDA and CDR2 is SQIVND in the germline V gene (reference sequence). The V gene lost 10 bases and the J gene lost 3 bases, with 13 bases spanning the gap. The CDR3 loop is CATLDRFYEQYF. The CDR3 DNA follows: TGTGCCACCTTGGACAGATTCTACGAGCAGTACTTC.

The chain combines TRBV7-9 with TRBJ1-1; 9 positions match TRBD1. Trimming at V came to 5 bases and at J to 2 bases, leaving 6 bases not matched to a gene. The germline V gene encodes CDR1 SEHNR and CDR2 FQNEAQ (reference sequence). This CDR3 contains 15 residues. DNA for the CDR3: TGTGCCAGCAGCGGCCGGGACAGGGTCAACACTGAAGCTTTCTTT. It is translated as CASSGRDRVNTEAFF.

CDR3 nucleotides: TGTGCCTGGAGTGACAGTAGGGGATACGGCAATCAGCCCCAGCATTTT. As protein: CAWSDSRGYGNQPQHF. The gene calls are TRBV30 and TRBJ1-5, with a possible D match to TRBD1 (5 bases). Trimming removed 1 base at V and 2 bases at J, with 15 bases between. The CDR3 sequence is 16 residues long. Germline V gene data show CDR1 as GTSNPN and CDR2 as SVGIG (reference sequence).

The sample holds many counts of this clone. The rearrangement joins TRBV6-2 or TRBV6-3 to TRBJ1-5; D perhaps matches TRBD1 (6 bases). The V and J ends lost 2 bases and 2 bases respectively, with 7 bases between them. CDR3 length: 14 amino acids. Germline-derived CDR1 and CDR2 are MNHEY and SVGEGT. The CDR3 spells CASSYGTRNQPQHF. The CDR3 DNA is TGTGCCAGCAGTTACGGGACACGCAATCAGCCCCAGCATTTT.

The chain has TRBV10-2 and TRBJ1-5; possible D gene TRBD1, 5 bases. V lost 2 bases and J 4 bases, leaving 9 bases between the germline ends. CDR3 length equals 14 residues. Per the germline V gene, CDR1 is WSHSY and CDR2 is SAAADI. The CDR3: CASSEVGGNQPQHF. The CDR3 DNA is TGCGCCAGCAGTGAGGTGGGGGGAAATCAGCCCCAGCATTTT.

DNA of the CDR3: TGTGCCAGCAGCATGACAGGGCCGAACACTGAAGCTTTCTTT. This sequence encodes CASSMTGPNTEAFF. This rearrangement joins TRBV3-1 (or the pseudogene TRBV3-2) to TRBJ1-1, with 7 nucleotides matching TRBD1. V shed 5 bases and J 1 base; nucleotides not matched to a gene: 4. The CDR3 contains 14 residues. CDR1 and CDR2 from the germline V gene are LGHDT and YNNKEL (reference sequence).

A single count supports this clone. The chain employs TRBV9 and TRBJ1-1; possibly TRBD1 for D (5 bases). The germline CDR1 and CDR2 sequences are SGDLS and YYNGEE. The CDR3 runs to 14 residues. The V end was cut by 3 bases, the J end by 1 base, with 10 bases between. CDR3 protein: CASSEPGGNTEAFF. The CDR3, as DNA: TGTGCCAGCAGCGAGCCCGGGGGGAACACTGAAGCTTTCTTT.

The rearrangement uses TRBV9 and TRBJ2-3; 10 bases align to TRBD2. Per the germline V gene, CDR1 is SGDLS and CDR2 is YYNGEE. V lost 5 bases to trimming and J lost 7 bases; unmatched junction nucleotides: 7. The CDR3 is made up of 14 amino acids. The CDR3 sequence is CASSDSGGANTQYF. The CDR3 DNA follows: TGTGCCAGCAGTGACAGCGGGGGGGCAAATACGCAGTATTTT.

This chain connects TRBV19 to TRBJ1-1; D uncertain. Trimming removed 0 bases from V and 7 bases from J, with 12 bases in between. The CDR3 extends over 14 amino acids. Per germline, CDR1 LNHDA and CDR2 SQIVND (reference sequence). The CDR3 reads CASSIDRYVNEAFF. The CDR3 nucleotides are TGTGCCAGTAGTATAGACAGGTACGTGAATGAAGCTTTCTTT.

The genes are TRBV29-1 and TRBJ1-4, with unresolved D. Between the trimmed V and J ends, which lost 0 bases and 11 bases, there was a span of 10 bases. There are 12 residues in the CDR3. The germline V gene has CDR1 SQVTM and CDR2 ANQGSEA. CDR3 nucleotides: TGCAGCGTTGAAGATAACGACACCAAACTGTTTTTT. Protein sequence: CSVEDNDTKLFF. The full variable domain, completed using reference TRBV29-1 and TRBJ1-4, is SAVISQKPSRDICQRGTSLTIQCQVDSQVTMMFWYRQQPGQSLTLIATANQGSEATYESGFVIDKFPISRPNLTFSTLTVSNMSPEDSSIYLCSVEDNDTKLFFGSGTQLSVL.

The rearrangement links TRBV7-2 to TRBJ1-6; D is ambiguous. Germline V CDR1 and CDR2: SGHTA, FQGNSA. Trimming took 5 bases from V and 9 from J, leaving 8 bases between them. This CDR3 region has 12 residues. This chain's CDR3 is CASSPYGSPLHF. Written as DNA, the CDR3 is TGTGCCAGCAGCCCCTATGGTTCACCCCTCCACTTT.

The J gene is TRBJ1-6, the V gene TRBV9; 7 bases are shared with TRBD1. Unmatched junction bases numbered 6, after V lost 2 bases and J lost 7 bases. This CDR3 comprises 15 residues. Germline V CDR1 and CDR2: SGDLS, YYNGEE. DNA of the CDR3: TGTGCCAGCAGCGTGCAGACAGGGCCAAATTCACCCCTCCACTTT. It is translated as CASSVQTGPNSPLHF.

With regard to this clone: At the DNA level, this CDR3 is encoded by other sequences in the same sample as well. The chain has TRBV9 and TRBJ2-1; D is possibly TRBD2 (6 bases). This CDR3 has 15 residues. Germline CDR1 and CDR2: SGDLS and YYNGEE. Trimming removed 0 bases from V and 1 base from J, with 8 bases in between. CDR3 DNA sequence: TGTGCCAGCAGCGTAGATAGCGGATCCTACAATGAGCAGTTCTTC. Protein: CASSVDSGSYNEQFF.